Presented here are 29 T cell receptor beta chains from one specimen sequenced in a study of molecular identifiers for immune sequencing clone quantification. TCRdb called the PCR reads again in MiXCR, with one record for every CDR3 protein. The repertoire holds over 65,000 distinct CDR3 sequences, with roughly 25% as singletons. The sequencing input was naive CD8+ T cells from blood, with Jurkat cell RNA spiked in. This sample's subset: FACS-sorted CD8+CD4-CCR7+CD45RA+ naive T cells. The receptors derive from a human donor in good health. Some libraries in this study had Jurkat cell RNA spiked in.

The sample holds many counts of this clonotype. This sequence joins TRBV30 and TRBJ2-1, with 8 bases matching TRBD2. V lost 0 bases and J lost 4; bases outside the gene matches: 2. The CDR3 has 14 residues. The germline CDR1 and CDR2 sequences are GTSNPN and SVGIG (reference sequence). Here the CDR3 reads CAWSVGGRYNEQFF. Written as DNA, the CDR3 is TGTGCCTGGAGTGTAGGCGGGAGGTACAATGAGCAGTTCTTC.

For this clonotype: Given a much more abundant clone one base away, this may be a read error. This sequence joins TRBV4-3 and TRBJ1-5; D is undetermined. CDR1 is LGHNA and CDR2 is YSLEER in the germline V gene. CDR3 size: 15 residues. The chain's CDR3 is CVSSQDRASNQPQHF. CDR3 DNA: TGCGTCAGCAGCCAAGATCGAGCGAGCAATCAGCCCCAGCATTTT.

The chain carries TRBV6-2 or TRBV6-3 and TRBJ1-2; 7 bases fit TRBD1. The CDR3 consists of 15 residues. V lost 2 bases and J lost 0; bases outside the gene matches: 3. Germline lookup yields CDR1 MNHEY and CDR2 SVGEGT. The CDR3, as DNA: TGTGCCAGCAGTTACCCGACAGGGACTAACTATGGCTACACCTTC. Translation gives CASSYPTGTNYGYTF.

This clonotype was found many times. CDR3 region: CASSARYERGYEQYF. The CDR3 bases are TGTGCCAGCAGCGCCAGATACGAGCGGGGGTACGAGCAGTACTTC. This rearrangement joins TRBV9 to TRBJ2-7; TRBD2 aligns across 8 bases. Germline V gene lookup returns CDR1 SGDLS and CDR2 YYNGEE. The trim removed 3 bases at V and 4 bases at J, leaving 9 bases unmatched. The CDR3 is made up of 15 amino acids.

In its sample, this clonotype was seen a few times. The chain is built from TRBV27 and TRBJ2-7; 7 positions match TRBD1. The ends lost 5 bases at V and 1 base at J; junction bases unmatched: 8. CDR3 size: 15 residues. Per the germline V gene, CDR1 is MNHEY and CDR2 is SMNVEV (reference sequence). CDR3 nucleotide sequence: TGTGCCAGCAGTGCGATCACAGGGGAGTCCTACGAGCAGTACTTC. It specifies CASSAITGESYEQYF.

Points on this clonotype: A single base separates this from a much larger clone, so it may be a read error. The CDR3 ends on some other residue instead of the conserved phenylalanine or tryptophan, so this is likely a read error. The DNA of the CDR3 is TGTGCCAGCAGCCCACTAGCGGAGGACCAAGAGACCCAGTACCTC. Protein sequence: CASSPLAEDQETQYL. The chain has TRBV12-3 or TRBV12-4 and TRBJ2-5, with TRBD2 identical over 8 bases. V was clipped by 6 bases and J by 0 bases; unmatched bases: 6. This CDR3 contains 15 residues.

There are many counts of this clonotype. The V call is TRBV5-1, the J call TRBJ2-2; D tentatively reads TRBD1 or TRBD2 (5 bases each). The CDR3 contains 15 residues. The germline V and J ends were trimmed by 1 base and 4 bases, with 11 bases remaining between them. The V gene's germline CDR1 is SGHRS and CDR2 YFSETQ. The DNA for the CDR3 is TGCGCCAGCAGCTTGCGAGCAGGGAGCACCGGGGAGCTGTTTTTT. This codes for CASSLRAGSTGELFF.

The V and J genes are TRBV2 and TRBJ1-5; 9 bases line up with TRBD1. The CDR3 extends over 16 amino acids. Losses at the gene ends were 7 bases for V and 5 bases for J; bases not matched to a gene: 12. Germline V gives CDR1 SNHLY, CDR2 FYNNEI. CDR3 sequence (DNA): TGTGCCAGCATTGACGGATCCGGGACAGGGCATCAGCCCCAGCATTTT. Residues: CASIDGSGTGHQPQHF. Variable domain in full (rest from reference TRBV2 and TRBJ1-5): EPEVTQTPSHQVTQMGQEVILRCVPISNHLYFYWYRQILGQKVEFLVSFYNNEISEKSEIFDDQFSVERPDGSNFTLKIRSTKLEDSAMYFCASIDGSGTGHQPQHFGDGTRLSIL.

With respect to this clonotype: The missing conserved phenylalanine or tryptophan at the end of this CDR3 makes a read error likely. The CDR3 DNA reads TGCGCCAGCAGCCAAGAGGCTAGGTACCGCACAGATACGCAGTATATT. It is translated as CASSQEARYRTDTQYI. The rearrangement uses TRBV4-3 and TRBJ2-3; D gene unclear. From germline, CDR1 is LGHNA and CDR2 YSLEER. The length of the CDR3 is 16 residues. Trimming took 0 bases from V and 1 from J, leaving 11 bases between them.

The chain uses TRBV20-1 and TRBJ2-7, with D maybe TRBD1 (7 bases). Deletions cut 6 bases from V and 2 bases from J, with 17 bases between. Germline loops: CDR1 DFQATT, CDR2 SNEGSKA (reference sequence). The CDR3 runs 14 residues. Here the CDR3 DNA reads TGCAGTGCCGATGGCGGGGACAGAACCTACGAGCAGTACTTC. It codes for CSADGGDRTYEQYF.

This chain links TRBV4-2 with TRBJ2-3; 11 bases map to TRBD2. From germline, CDR1 is LGHNA and CDR2 YNFKEQ. The V gene end was trimmed by 1 base and the J gene end by 2 bases; junction bases not matched to a gene: 5. CDR3 length equals 17 residues. The CDR3 spells CASSQAGLAEITDTQYF. The CDR3 region has the DNA TGTGCCAGCAGCCAAGCGGGACTAGCGGAAATCACAGATACGCAGTATTTT.

This clonotype has ten or more counts. V usage is TRBV5-6 and J usage is TRBJ1-1; D gene ambiguous. Germline V lookup: CDR1 SGHDT, CDR2 YYEEEE. The CDR3 totals 14 residues. V was trimmed by 7 bases and J by 4 bases, leaving 17 bases between them. In DNA form, the CDR3 reads TGTGCCAGCGCACCGGGTGGAGCTCCCACTGAAGCTTTCTTT. This codes for CASAPGGAPTEAFF.

This clonotype was found many times. This sequence joins TRBV7-9 and TRBJ1-1; D remains unclear. The V end lost 5 bases, the J end lost 3 bases, and 10 bases lay between the germline ends. CDR3 length: 13 amino acids. Germline CDR1 and CDR2: SEHNR and FQNEAQ (reference sequence). The CDR3 loop is CASSRGSYTEAFF. The CDR3 DNA is TGTGCCAGCAGCCGAGGGAGCTACACTGAAGCTTTCTTT.

On this clonotype: A much larger clone sits a single nucleotide away, making a read error possible. V usage is TRBV4-3 and J usage is TRBJ2-7, with 11 bases fitting TRBD1. Germline lookup yields CDR1 LGHNA and CDR2 YSLEER. The junction had 8 bases not matched to a gene; V was cut back by 0 bases and J by 7 bases. The CDR3 has 16 residues. The CDR3, as DNA: TGCGCCAGCAGCCAAGAATGGGGACAGGGGGACAGGGAGCAGTACTTC. Translation: CASSQEWGQGDREQYF.

This clonotype was recorded at least ten times. The CDR3 bases are TGTGCCACCAGCTACCGGGGCCCTGGAAACACCATATATTTT. The encoded protein is CATSYRGPGNTIYF. The chain couples TRBV15 to TRBJ1-3, with a possible D match to TRBD1 (5 bases). The germline V and J ends were trimmed by 5 bases and 2 bases, with 10 bases remaining between them. This CDR3 has 14 residues. Germline V gene lookup returns CDR1 LNHNV and CDR2 YYDKDF (reference sequence). The full variable domain, in which reference TRBV15 and TRBJ1-3 provide the parts outside the CDR3, is DAMVIQNPRYQVTQFGKPVTLSCSQTLNHNVMYWYQQKSSQAPKLLFHYYDKDFNNEADTPDNFQSRRPNTSFCFLDIRSPGLGDTAMYLCATSYRGPGNTIYFGEGSWLTVV.

This clonotype showed up just a few times. The rearrangement joins TRBV7-9 to TRBJ2-7; a weak D match, TRBD2 (5 bases). The CDR3 runs 13 residues. Germline-derived CDR1 and CDR2 are SEHNR and FQNEAQ (reference sequence). Trimming took off 5 bases at V and 3 bases at J, with 11 bases between the two ends. DNA of the CDR3: TGTGCCAGCAGCCCCGGGATCCTCTACGAGCAGTACTTC. It codes for CASSPGILYEQYF.

This clonotype has just a few counts. This rearrangement joins TRBV7-9 to TRBJ2-2; D is unresolved. This CDR3 contains 12 residues. Deletions cut 2 bases from V and 7 bases from J, with 5 bases between. In germline, CDR1 is SEHNR, CDR2 FQNEAQ (reference sequence). The CDR3 is CASSLLGGELFF. CDR3 in DNA: TGTGCCAGCAGCTTATTAGGCGGGGAGCTGTTTTTT.

As regards this clonotype: A much larger clone sits a single nucleotide away, making a read error possible. The chain recombines TRBV6-5 with TRBJ1-1, with D perhaps TRBD1 (5 bases). Looked up from germline, CDR1 is MNHEY and CDR2 is SVGAGI. CDR3 length: 14 residues. CDR3 bases: TGTGCCAGCTTCGTTGGGGGGGTCGGGAATGAAGCTCTCTTT. Translation gives CASFVGGVGNEALF.

This clonotype has at least ten counts. This chain links TRBV5-1 with TRBJ1-1; perhaps TRBD1 as D (6 bases). V gave up 4 bases and J gave up 3 bases, with 16 bases separating them. Germline CDR1 is SGHRS and CDR2 is YFSETQ. The CDR3 has 15 residues. This chain's CDR3 is CASSEWGALDTEAFF. DNA of the CDR3: TGCGCCAGCAGCGAGTGGGGGGCGTTAGACACTGAAGCTTTCTTT.

This clonotype came up a few times. The chain recombines TRBV12-3 or TRBV12-4 with TRBJ2-2; 10 bases match TRBD1. J lost 5 bases, V lost 6 bases, and 6 bases had no gene match. The CDR3 covers 15 residues. The CDR3 DNA follows: TGTGCCAGCAGAGGCCGGGACAGGGGTACCGGGGAGCTGTTTTTT. Its translation is CASRGRDRGTGELFF.

The table lists this clonotype with many counts. The chain couples TRBV27 to TRBJ2-7; no clear D gene. Germline values: CDR1 MNHEY, CDR2 SMNVEV (reference sequence). This CDR3 spans 12 amino acids. V was clipped by 3 bases and J by 8 bases, with 11 bases between them. In DNA form, the CDR3 reads TGTGCCAGCAGTTTCCCATCTGGCCAGCAGTACTTC. As protein: CASSFPSGQQYF.

The sample holds a few counts of this clonotype. V and J are TRBV2 and TRBJ1-2, with 8 positions matching TRBD1. Germline CDR1 is SNHLY and CDR2 is FYNNEI. The CDR3 is 17 amino acids. The V gene end was trimmed by 2 bases and the J gene end by 3 bases; junction bases not matched to a gene: 11. The CDR3: CASSESPTGAGDYGYTF. The CDR3 DNA follows: TGTGCCAGCAGTGAATCCCCGACAGGGGCGGGAGACTATGGCTACACCTTC.

In regard to this clonotype: A much larger clone lies one base from this, so it may be a read error. This sequence joins TRBV30 and TRBJ2-7; D is tentatively TRBD1 or TRBD2 (5 bases each). Germline values: CDR1 GTSNPN, CDR2 SVGIG (reference sequence). Trimming took off 3 bases at V and 3 bases at J, with 12 bases between the two ends. There are 13 residues in the CDR3. The CDR3 DNA sequence: TGTGCCTGGAGCCCGGGACCCAACTACGAGCAGTACTTC. Its translation: CAWSPGPNYEQYF.

This clonotype appeared a few times. CDR3 in DNA: TGTGCCAGCAGCCGATGGGGTAGCGAGCAGTACTTC. Translating it yields CASSRWGSEQYF. This chain uses TRBV7-2 with TRBJ2-7; D uncertain. This CDR3 is built from 12 residues. Germline loops: CDR1 SGHTA, CDR2 FQGNSA. V was trimmed by 5 bases and J by 6 bases, leaving 11 bases between them.

This clonotype has a count of ten or more. V usage is TRBV13 and J usage is TRBJ1-1; D remains ambiguous. Trimming left V 2 bases short and J 2 bases short, with 9 bases between. The CDR3 loop spans 14 amino acids. From germline, CDR1 is PRHDT and CDR2 FYEKMQ (reference sequence). The CDR3 DNA is TGTGCCAGCAGCTTAAATCCAGCTAACACTGAAGCTTTCTTT. It codes for CASSLNPANTEAFF.

The gene calls are TRBV6-1 and TRBJ2-3; D is perhaps TRBD2 (6 bases). CDR1 MNHNS and CDR2 SASEGT come from the germline V gene. The CDR3 runs to 16 residues. V was pared by 4 bases and J by 4 bases, with 18 bases between. In DNA form, the CDR3 reads TGTGCCAGCAGTGCTCTTGTGGGGGGTGGTGCAGATACGCAGTATTTT. This translates into CASSALVGGGADTQYF.

This clonotype was picked up many times. The chain carries TRBV30 and TRBJ1-1; 7 bases are shared with TRBD1. CDR1 GTSNPN and CDR2 SVGIG come from the germline V gene (reference sequence). The J segment lost 6 bases and the V segment lost 2 bases, leaving 6 bases of the junction unmatched. CDR3 length: 13 amino acids. CDR3 DNA sequence: TGTGCCTGGAGTTACACAGGGGCGGCTGAAGCTTTCTTT. Translating it yields CAWSYTGAAEAFF.

The chain couples TRBV4-2 to TRBJ2-2; TRBD2 matches 11 bases. CDR1 LGHNA and CDR2 YNFKEQ come from the germline V gene. This CDR3 has 16 residues. J lost 6 bases, V lost 1 base, and 4 bases had no gene match. For the CDR3, the DNA is TGTGCCAGCAGCCAAGGACTAGCGGGAATCTCCGGGGAGCTGTTTTTT. Translating it yields CASSQGLAGISGELFF.

This clonotype was recorded many times. The CDR3 is CASRPKRTSGRRRETKNIQYF. CDR3 sequence (DNA): TGCGCCAGCAGGCCCAAAAGGACTAGCGGGAGGCGGCGGGAAACCAAAAACATTCAGTACTTC. This rearrangement joins TRBV23-1 to TRBJ2-4, with 14 bases aligning to TRBD2. TRBV23-1 qualifies as an ORF whose function is uncertain. V was pared by 6 bases and J by 2 bases, with 18 bases of the junction left unmatched. CDR3 size: 21 residues.